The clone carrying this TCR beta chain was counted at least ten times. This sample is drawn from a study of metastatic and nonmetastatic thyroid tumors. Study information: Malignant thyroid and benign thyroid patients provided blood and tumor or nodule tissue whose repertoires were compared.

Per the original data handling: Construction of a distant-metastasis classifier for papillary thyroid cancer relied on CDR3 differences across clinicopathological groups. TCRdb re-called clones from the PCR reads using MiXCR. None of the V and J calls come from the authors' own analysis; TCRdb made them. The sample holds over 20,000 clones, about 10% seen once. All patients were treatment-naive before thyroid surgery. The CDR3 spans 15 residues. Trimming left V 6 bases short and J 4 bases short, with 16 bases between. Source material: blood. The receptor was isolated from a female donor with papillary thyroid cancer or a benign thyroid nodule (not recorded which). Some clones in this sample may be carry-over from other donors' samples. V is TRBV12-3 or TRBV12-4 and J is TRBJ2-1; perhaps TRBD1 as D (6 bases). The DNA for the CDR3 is TGTGCCAGCAGCCTGGACAGCCGTGAGTACAATGAGCAGTTCTTC. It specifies CASSLDSREYNEQFF.